These 8 T cell receptor beta chains originate from one sample sequenced in a study of T-cell memory formation after mild COVID-19. TCRdb re-analysed the 5' RACE reads in MiXCR, keeping a single row per CDR3 protein. Among 550,000 to 700,000 distinct CDR3 sequences listed, 15% to 20% were seen once. The sample was PBMCs or a T cell subset sorted from them (not recorded which). These receptors all come from an adult woman who had mild COVID-19 (a few samples of this study predate the infection). Cell type and time point are not known.

This clonotype has a single count. This chain links TRBV20-1 with TRBJ2-2, with D hard to call. Per germline, CDR1 DFQATT and CDR2 SNEGSKA (reference sequence). The CDR3 sequence is 13 residues long. Between the trimmed V and J ends, which lost 5 bases and 0 bases, there was a span of 7 bases. The CDR3 nucleotides read TGCAGTGCTTCGGACCCGAACACCGGGGAGCTGTTTTTT. It is translated as CSASDPNTGELFF.

This clonotype was counted many times. Germline is not matched at one junction end, which may reflect a read error. The chain combines TRBV5-1 with TRBJ1-1; the D gene is possibly TRBD1 (6 bases). The CDR3 length is 13 residues. Germline V gene lookup returns CDR1 SGHRS and CDR2 YFSETQ. The CDR3 nucleotides read TGTGCCAGCAGTAGGGGGGGGGACACTGAAGCTTTCTTT. Protein sequence: CASSRGGDTEAFF.

The chain joins TRBV10-3 to TRBJ2-7; tentative D call: TRBD2 (5 bases). The CDR3 extends over 15 amino acids. CDR1 is ENHRY and CDR2 is SYGVKD in the germline V gene. Trimming took 3 bases from V and 0 from J, leaving 12 bases between them. CDR3 residues: CAISDLGEISYEQYF. CDR3 coding DNA: TGTGCCATCAGTGATCTCGGGGAAATCTCCTACGAGCAGTACTTC.

The CDR3 is CASSLTLAGGSYEQYF. Written as DNA, the CDR3 is TGTGCCAGCAGCTTAACGCTAGCGGGAGGATCCTACGAGCAGTACTTC. The genes are TRBV13 and TRBJ2-7, with 11 bases fitting TRBD2. There are 16 residues in the CDR3. Germline loops: CDR1 PRHDT, CDR2 FYEKMQ (reference sequence). J was trimmed by 1 base and V by 2 bases; bases with no gene match: 4.

The chain is built from TRBV12-3 or TRBV12-4 and TRBJ2-1, with D perhaps TRBD1 or TRBD2 (5 bases each). V was shortened by 5 bases and J by 7 bases, with 12 bases between the two germline ends. This CDR3 region has 13 residues. For the CDR3, the DNA is TGTGCCAGCAGTGGGGACCCATGGAATGAGCAGTTCTTC. It is translated as CASSGDPWNEQFF.

This clonotype showed up many times. The chain has TRBV15 and TRBJ2-1, with 14 bases that match TRBD2. The CDR3 contains 15 residues. The trim removed 5 bases at V and 8 bases at J, leaving 5 bases unmatched. Germline V gene sequence: CDR1 LNHNV, CDR2 YYDKDF (reference sequence). CDR3 amino acids: CATSDRTSGRYEQFF. The DNA of the CDR3 is TGTGCCACCAGCGACCGGACTAGCGGGAGGTATGAGCAGTTCTTC.

V usage is TRBV7-2 and J usage is TRBJ2-5, with D possibly matching TRBD1 (5 bases). V was cut by 6 bases and J by 2 bases, with 10 bases left in between. The CDR3 is made up of 13 amino acids. From germline, CDR1 is SGHTA and CDR2 FQGNSA. CDR3 loop: CASSSGWQETQYF. The DNA for the CDR3 is TGTGCCAGCAGTTCAGGGTGGCAAGAGACCCAGTACTTC.

The rearrangement joins TRBV9 to TRBJ1-5, with a weak D call TRBD1 (5 bases). The CDR3 covers 14 residues. Looked up from germline, CDR1 is SGDLS and CDR2 is YYNGEE. Deletions cut 5 bases from V and 0 bases from J, with 9 bases between. CDR3 sequence (DNA): TGTGCCAGCAGTCACGGGGGTAGCAATCAGCCCCAGCATTTT. Its protein product is CASSHGGSNQPQHF.